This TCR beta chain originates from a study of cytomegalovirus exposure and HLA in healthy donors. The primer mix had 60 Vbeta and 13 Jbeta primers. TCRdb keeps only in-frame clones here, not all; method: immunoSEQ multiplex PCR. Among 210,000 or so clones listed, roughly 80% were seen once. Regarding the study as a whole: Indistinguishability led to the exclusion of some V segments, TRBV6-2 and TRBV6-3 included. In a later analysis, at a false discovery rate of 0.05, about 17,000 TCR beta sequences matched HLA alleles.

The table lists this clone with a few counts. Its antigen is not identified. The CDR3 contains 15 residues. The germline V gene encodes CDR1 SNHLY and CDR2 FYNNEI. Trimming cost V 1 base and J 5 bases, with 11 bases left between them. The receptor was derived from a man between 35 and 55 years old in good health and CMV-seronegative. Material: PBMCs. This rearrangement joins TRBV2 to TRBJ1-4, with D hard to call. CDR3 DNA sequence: TGTGCCAGCAGTGAAGTGCGGCAGCCGAATGAAAAACTGTTTTTT. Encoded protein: CASSEVRQPNEKLFF.